The 20 T cell receptor beta chains listed next were all sequenced from one sample in a study of OX40 agonist ivuxolimab in advanced cancers. Method: immunoSEQ multiplex PCR; TCRdb's copy keeps in-frame clones and lacks some. The table includes around 76,000 clones, about 89% detected once. The sequencing here drew on CD4+ or CD8+ T cells sorted from blood, taken in a trial of the OX40 agonist ivuxolimab. These receptors came from an adult with an advanced solid tumor such as melanoma, head and neck, liver or kidney cancer.

The rearrangement links TRBV14 to TRBJ2-4; D remains unclear. Germline loops: CDR1 SGHDN, CDR2 FVKESK. Deletions cut 5 bases from V and 4 bases from J, with 15 bases between. The CDR3 length is 15 residues. As DNA, the CDR3 is TGTGCCAGCAGCGAATCTGGAGACGGAAAAAACATTCAGTACTTC. Translated, it gives CASSESGDGKNIQYF.

The chain carries TRBV11-2 and TRBJ1-5; D unclear. The CDR3 sequence is 15 residues long. The germline gives CDR1 SGHAT, CDR2 FQNNGV. Trimming stripped 0 bases from V and 6 bases from J, with 12 bases between. The CDR3 DNA is TGTGCCAGCAGCTTAGATAAGGGTTATGGTCAGCCCCAGCATTTT. The encoded protein is CASSLDKGYGQPQHF.

This chain links TRBV9 with TRBJ2-1; 8 positions agree with TRBD1. The CDR3 runs to 14 residues. J was trimmed by 4 bases and V by 5 bases; bases with no gene match: 5. Germline V gene lookup returns CDR1 SGDLS and CDR2 YYNGEE. This CDR3 reads CASSQGQAYNEQFF. The CDR3 bases are TGTGCCAGCAGTCAGGGACAGGCATACAATGAGCAGTTCTTC.

The CDR3 region is CASSLGVAYEAFF. CDR3 nucleotides: TGCGCCAGCAGCTTAGGGGTGGCGTATGAAGCTTTCTTT. The chain recombines TRBV5-1 with TRBJ1-1; D perhaps matches TRBD1 (5 bases). CDR1 is SGHRS and CDR2 is YFSETQ in the germline V gene. Deletions cut 2 bases from V and 7 bases from J, with 12 bases between. This CDR3 is 13 amino acids long. Using reference TRBV5-1 and TRBJ1-1 for the parts outside the CDR3, the full variable domain is KAGVTQTPRYLIKTRGQQVTLSCSPISGHRSVSWYQQTPGQGLQFLFEYFSETQRNKGNFPGRFSGRQFSNSRSEMNVSTLELGDSALYLCASSLGVAYEAFFGQGTRLTVV.

V and J are TRBV6-6 and TRBJ2-2; D not certain. Germline loops: CDR1 MNHNY, CDR2 SVGAGI (reference sequence). V was cut by 2 bases and J by 6 bases, with 7 bases left in between. The CDR3 has 13 amino acids. Written as DNA, the CDR3 is TGTGCCAGCAGTTACGTGGGGTCCGGGGAGCTGTTTTTT. Translating it yields CASSYVGSGELFF.

CDR3 sequence reads: CASSSNRASYEQYF. The DNA of the CDR3 is TGCGCCAGCAGCTCAAACAGGGCGTCCTACGAGCAGTACTTC. The rearrangement uses TRBV5-1 and TRBJ2-7; TRBD1 is a possible D gene (6 bases). Germline CDR1 SGHRS, CDR2 YFSETQ. V dropped 3 bases and J dropped 1 base, with 11 bases sitting between them. The length of the CDR3 is 14 residues.

J is TRBJ1-2 and V is TRBV5-5; D ambiguous. Germline V gives CDR1 SGHKS, CDR2 YYEKEE (reference sequence). CDR3 length: 13 residues. The V end was cut by 0 bases, the J end by 2 bases, with 5 bases between. The CDR3 DNA reads TGTGCCAGCAGCTTGGCTGTGAACTATGGCTACACCTTC. Its translation: CASSLAVNYGYTF.

The rearrangement links TRBV19 to TRBJ2-5; 7 positions agree with TRBD2. From germline, CDR1 is LNHDA and CDR2 SQIVND (reference sequence). The CDR3 loop spans 14 amino acids. V shed 3 bases, J shed 2 bases, and the junction held 3 bases outside the gene matches. CDR3 amino acids: CASSIAAGQETQYF. DNA of the CDR3: TGTGCCAGTAGTATTGCAGCGGGGCAAGAGACCCAGTACTTC.

The V and J genes are TRBV2 and TRBJ2-1; D is possibly TRBD1 (6 bases). Between the trimmed V and J ends, which lost 2 bases and 1 base, there was a span of 6 bases. The germline CDR1 and CDR2 sequences are SNHLY and FYNNEI. This CDR3 is 14 amino acids long. The CDR3 reads CASSEQGSYNEQFF. The DNA of the CDR3 is TGTGCCAGCAGTGAACAGGGGTCCTACAATGAGCAGTTCTTC. Drawing the rest from reference TRBV2 and TRBJ2-1, the complete variable domain is EPEVTQTPSHQVTQMGQEVILRCVPISNHLYFYWYRQILGQKVEFLVSFYNNEISEKSEIFDDQFSVERPDGSNFTLKIRSTKLEDSAMYFCASSEQGSYNEQFFGPGTRLTVL.

The chain employs TRBV6-6 and TRBJ1-4; D is unclear. Per germline, CDR1 MNHNY and CDR2 SVGAGI (reference sequence). V lost 6 bases and J 3 bases, leaving 11 bases between the germline ends. The CDR3 extends over 14 amino acids. The CDR3 DNA is TGTGCCAGCAGGAAGGACCCATCTAATGAAAAACTGTTTTTT. Its protein product is CASRKDPSNEKLFF.

The chain has TRBV19 and TRBJ2-2; TRBD1 aligns across 8 bases. The germline V gene encodes CDR1 LNHDA and CDR2 SQIVND (reference sequence). The ends lost 8 bases at V and 0 bases at J; junction bases unmatched: 11. This CDR3 has 17 amino acids. CDR3 sequence reads: CASCPRDRTTNTGELFF. CDR3 coding DNA: TGTGCCAGTTGCCCCCGGGACAGGACTACGAACACCGGGGAGCTGTTTTTT.

The chain combines TRBV4-1 with TRBJ1-1; D is perhaps TRBD1 (5 bases). In germline, CDR1 is MGHRA, CDR2 YSYEKL. V gave up 0 bases and J gave up 5 bases, with 10 bases separating them. The CDR3 consists of 14 residues. As DNA, the CDR3 is TGCGCCAGCAGCCAAGATGATCGGGGGACTGAAGCTTTCTTT. Its translation is CASSQDDRGTEAFF.

DNA of the CDR3: TGTGCCAGCAGCTCCTGGGACAGGGGAGTGGAGGAGACCCAGTACTTC. This codes for CASSSWDRGVEETQYF. The chain joins TRBV5-6 to TRBJ2-5, with 10 bases fitting TRBD1. Trimming at V came to 3 bases and at J to 5 bases, leaving 10 bases not matched to a gene. The CDR3 spans 16 residues. Germline CDR1 and CDR2: SGHDT and YYEEEE.

The chain couples TRBV5-6 to TRBJ1-2, with TRBD1 as a possible D gene (5 bases). Germline assignment: CDR1 SGHDT and CDR2 YYEEEE. V was clipped by 0 bases and J by 4 bases, with 10 bases between them. The CDR3 is 14 amino acids. The CDR3, as DNA: TGTGCCAGCAGCTTGGCTCAGGGTGGCTATGGCTACACCTTC. Protein: CASSLAQGGYGYTF.

The chain combines TRBV15 with TRBJ1-1; D remains ambiguous. CDR3 length: 12 residues. Trimming removed 4 bases at V and 3 bases at J, with 6 bases between. The germline V gene has CDR1 LNHNV and CDR2 YYDKDF (reference sequence). As DNA, the CDR3 is TGTGCCACCAGCACCCCCTACACTGAAGCTTTCTTT. Residues: CATSTPYTEAFF.

The rearrangement uses TRBV7-2 and TRBJ2-3; D ambiguous. The CDR3 has 11 residues. Germline CDR1 reads SGHTA; CDR2 reads FQGNSA. The V and J ends lost 3 bases and 7 bases respectively, with 5 bases between them. This CDR3 reads CASSFLNTQYF. In DNA, the CDR3 is TGTGCCAGCAGCTTCCTGAATACGCAGTATTTT.

This sequence joins TRBV6-5 and TRBJ1-6; TRBD1 matches at 10 bases. The CDR3 totals 13 residues. V was clipped by 7 bases and J by 10 bases; unmatched bases: 4. The germline V gene encodes CDR1 MNHEY and CDR2 SVGAGI. CDR3 DNA sequence: TGTGCCAGCATTGACAGGGGGCTGTCACCCCTCCACTTT. Translating it yields CASIDRGLSPLHF.

The chain recombines TRBV7-6 with TRBJ1-1, with TRBD1 identical over 7 bases. The CDR3 is 15 amino acids. V lost 5 bases, J lost 2 bases, and 8 bases stayed unmatched. Germline V CDR1 and CDR2: SGHVS, FNYEAQ. The CDR3 spells CASSTFRDRNTEAFF. In nucleotides, the CDR3 is TGTGCCAGCAGCACATTCCGGGACAGAAACACTGAAGCTTTCTTT. Variable domain in full (rest from reference TRBV7-6 and TRBJ1-1): GAGVSQSPRYKVTKRGQDVALRCDPISGHVSLYWYRQALGQGPEFLTYFNYEAQQDKSGLPNDRFSAERPEGSISTLTIQRTEQRDSAMYRCASSTFRDRNTEAFFGQGTRLTVV.

In the case of this clone: Other nucleotide sequences in the sample specify the same CDR3. V and J are TRBV6-5 and TRBJ1-5, with 9 bases lining up with TRBD1. The V and J ends lost 5 bases and 7 bases, in that order; junction bases with no gene match: 9. The CDR3 sequence is 15 residues long. CDR1 is MNHEY and CDR2 is SVGAGI in the germline V gene. The CDR3 sequence is CASSRTGTGNQPQHF. The DNA for the CDR3 is TGTGCCAGCAGTCGGACCGGGACAGGGAACCAGCCCCAGCATTTT.

The rearrangement joins TRBV5-1 to TRBJ2-3; the match to TRBD2 covers 11 bases. This CDR3 contains 17 residues. The V gene end was trimmed by 0 bases and the J gene end by 6 bases; junction bases not matched to a gene: 9. Germline loops: CDR1 SGHRS, CDR2 YFSETQ. The CDR3 nucleotides read TGCGCCAGCAGCTTGGCCGCCCTAGCGGGAGGCGGGGATACGCAGTATTTT. Translating it yields CASSLAALAGGGDTQYF.